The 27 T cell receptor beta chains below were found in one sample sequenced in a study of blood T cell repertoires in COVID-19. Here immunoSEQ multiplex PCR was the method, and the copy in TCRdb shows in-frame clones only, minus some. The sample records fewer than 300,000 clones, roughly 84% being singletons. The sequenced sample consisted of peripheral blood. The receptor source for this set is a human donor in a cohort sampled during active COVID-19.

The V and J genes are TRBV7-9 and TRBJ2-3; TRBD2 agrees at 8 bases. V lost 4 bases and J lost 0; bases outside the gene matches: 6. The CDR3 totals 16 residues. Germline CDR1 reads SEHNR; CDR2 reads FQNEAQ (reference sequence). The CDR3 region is CASSSPTSDSTDTQYF. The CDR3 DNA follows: TGTGCCAGCAGCTCCCCGACTAGCGATAGCACAGATACGCAGTATTTT.

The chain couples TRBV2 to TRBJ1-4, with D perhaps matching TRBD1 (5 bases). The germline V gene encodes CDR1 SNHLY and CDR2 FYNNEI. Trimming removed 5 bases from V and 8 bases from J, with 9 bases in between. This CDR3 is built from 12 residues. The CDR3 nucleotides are TGTGCCAGCAGTCTTTGGACAGAAAAACTGTTTTTT. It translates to CASSLWTEKLFF.

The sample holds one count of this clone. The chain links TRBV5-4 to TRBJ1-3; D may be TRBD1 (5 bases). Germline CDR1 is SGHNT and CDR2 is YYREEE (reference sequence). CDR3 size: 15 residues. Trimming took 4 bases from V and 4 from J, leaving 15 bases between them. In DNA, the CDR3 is TGTGCCAGCAGCCCGGGGACTCTGGGGGGAAACACCATATATTTT. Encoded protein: CASSPGTLGGNTIYF.

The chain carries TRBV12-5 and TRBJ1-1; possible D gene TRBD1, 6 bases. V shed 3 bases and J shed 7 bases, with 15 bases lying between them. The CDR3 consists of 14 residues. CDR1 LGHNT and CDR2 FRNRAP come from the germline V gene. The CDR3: CASGFGGQPHEAFF. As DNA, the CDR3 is TGTGCTAGTGGTTTTGGAGGACAGCCTCATGAAGCTTTCTTT.

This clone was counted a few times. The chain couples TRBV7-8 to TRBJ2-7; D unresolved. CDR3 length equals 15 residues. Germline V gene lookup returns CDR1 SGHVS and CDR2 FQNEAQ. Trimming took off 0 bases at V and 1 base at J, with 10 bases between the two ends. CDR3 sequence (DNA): TGTGCCAGCAGCTTAGCTGGCGACATTTCCTACGAGCAGTACTTC. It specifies CASSLAGDISYEQYF.

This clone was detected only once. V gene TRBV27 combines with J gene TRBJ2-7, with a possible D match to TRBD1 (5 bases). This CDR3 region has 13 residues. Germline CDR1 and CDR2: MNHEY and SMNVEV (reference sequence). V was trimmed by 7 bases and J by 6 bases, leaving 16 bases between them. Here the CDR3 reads CASKGREVAEQYF. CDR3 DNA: TGTGCCAGCAAGGGCAGGGAAGTGGCCGAGCAGTACTTC.

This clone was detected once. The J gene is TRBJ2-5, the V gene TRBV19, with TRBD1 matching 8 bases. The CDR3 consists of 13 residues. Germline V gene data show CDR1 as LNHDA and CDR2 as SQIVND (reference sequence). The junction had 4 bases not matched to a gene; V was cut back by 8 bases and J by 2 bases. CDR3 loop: CASGRTGQETQYF. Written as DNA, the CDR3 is TGTGCCAGTGGCAGGACAGGGCAAGAGACCCAGTACTTC.

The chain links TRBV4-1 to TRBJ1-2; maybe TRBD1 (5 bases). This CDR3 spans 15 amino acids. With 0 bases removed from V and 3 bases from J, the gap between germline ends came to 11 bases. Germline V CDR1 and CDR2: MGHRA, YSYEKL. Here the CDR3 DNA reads TGCGCCAGCAGCCAAGATGAAGACAGTTACTATGGCTACACCTTC. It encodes CASSQDEDSYYGYTF.

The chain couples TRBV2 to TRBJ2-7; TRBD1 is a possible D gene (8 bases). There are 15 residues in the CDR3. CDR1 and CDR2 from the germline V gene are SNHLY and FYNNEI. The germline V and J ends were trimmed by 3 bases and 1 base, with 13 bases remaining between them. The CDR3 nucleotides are TGTGCCAGCAGTGAGAACAGGGGGGGTTCCTACGAGCAGTACTTC. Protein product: CASSENRGGSYEQYF.

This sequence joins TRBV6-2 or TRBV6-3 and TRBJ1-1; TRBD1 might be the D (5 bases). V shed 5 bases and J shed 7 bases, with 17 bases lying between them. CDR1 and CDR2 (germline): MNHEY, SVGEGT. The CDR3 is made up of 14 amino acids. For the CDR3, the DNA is TGTGCCAGCAGTACCGGGGGGATCTTCGGTGAAGCTTTCTTT. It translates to CASSTGGIFGEAFF.

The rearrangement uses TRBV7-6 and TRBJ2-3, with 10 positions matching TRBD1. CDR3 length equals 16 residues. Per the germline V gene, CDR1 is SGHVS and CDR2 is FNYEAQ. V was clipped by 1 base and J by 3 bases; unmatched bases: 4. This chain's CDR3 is CASSLGGQGLTDTQYF. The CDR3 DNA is TGTGCCAGCAGCTTAGGGGGACAGGGGCTAACAGATACGCAGTATTTT.

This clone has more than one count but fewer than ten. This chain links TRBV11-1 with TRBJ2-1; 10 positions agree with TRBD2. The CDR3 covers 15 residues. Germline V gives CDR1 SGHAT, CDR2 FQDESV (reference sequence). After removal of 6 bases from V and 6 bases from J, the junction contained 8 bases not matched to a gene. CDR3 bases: TGTGCCAGCAGACCCAGCGGGGGGGCCGTCAATGAGCAGTTCTTC. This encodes CASRPSGGAVNEQFF.

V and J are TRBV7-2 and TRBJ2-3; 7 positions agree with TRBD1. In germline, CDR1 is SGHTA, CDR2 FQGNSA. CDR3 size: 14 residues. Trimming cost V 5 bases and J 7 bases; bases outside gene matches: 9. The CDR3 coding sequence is TGTGCCAGCAGCGGACAGGTTGCGGGTAATACGCAGTATTTT. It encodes CASSGQVAGNTQYF.

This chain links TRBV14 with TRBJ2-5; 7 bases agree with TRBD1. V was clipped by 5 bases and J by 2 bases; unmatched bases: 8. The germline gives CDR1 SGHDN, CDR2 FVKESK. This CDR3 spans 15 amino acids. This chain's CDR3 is CASSKNRGTQETQYF. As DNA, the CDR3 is TGTGCCAGCAGCAAAAACAGGGGTACACAAGAGACCCAGTACTTC.

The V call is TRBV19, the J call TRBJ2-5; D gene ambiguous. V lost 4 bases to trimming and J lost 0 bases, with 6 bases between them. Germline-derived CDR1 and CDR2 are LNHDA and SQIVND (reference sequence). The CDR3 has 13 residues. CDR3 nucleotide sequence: TGTGCCAGTAGTAGGGCTTACCAAGAGACCCAGTACTTC. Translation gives CASSRAYQETQYF.

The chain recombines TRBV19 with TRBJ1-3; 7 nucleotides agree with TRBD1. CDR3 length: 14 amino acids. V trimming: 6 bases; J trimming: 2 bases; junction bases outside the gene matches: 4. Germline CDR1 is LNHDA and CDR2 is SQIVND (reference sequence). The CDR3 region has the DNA TGTGCCAGTAGACCCGACAGGGCTGGAAACACCATATATTTT. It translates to CASRPDRAGNTIYF.

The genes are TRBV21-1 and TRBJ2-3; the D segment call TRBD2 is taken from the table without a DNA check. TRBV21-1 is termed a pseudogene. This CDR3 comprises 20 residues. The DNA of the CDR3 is TGTGCCAGCAGCAAAGCGCGTCTAGCGGGAGGGCCGAAGAAACCAGATACGCAGTATTTT. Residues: CASSKARLAGGPKKPDTQYF.

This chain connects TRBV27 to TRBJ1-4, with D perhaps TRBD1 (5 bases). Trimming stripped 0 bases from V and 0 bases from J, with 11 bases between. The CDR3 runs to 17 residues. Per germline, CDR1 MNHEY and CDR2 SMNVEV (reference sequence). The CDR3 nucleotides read TGTGCCAGCAGTTTATCTTATCAGGGCGCAACTAATGAAAAACTGTTTTTT. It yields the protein CASSLSYQGATNEKLFF.

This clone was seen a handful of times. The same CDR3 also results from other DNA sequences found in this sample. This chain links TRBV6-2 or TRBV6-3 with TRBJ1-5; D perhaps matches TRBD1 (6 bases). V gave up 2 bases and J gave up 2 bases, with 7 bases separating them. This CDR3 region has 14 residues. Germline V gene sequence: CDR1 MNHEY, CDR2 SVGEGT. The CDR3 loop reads CASSYPGGNQPQHF. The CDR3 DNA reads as TGTGCCAGCAGTTACCCAGGGGGCAATCAGCCCCAGCATTTT.

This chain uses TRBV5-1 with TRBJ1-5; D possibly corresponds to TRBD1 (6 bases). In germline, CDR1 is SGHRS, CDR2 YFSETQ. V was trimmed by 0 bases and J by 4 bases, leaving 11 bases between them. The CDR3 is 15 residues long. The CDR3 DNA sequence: TGCGCCAGCAGCTTGGATGGACAGATTAATCAGCCCCAGCATTTT. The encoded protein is CASSLDGQINQPQHF.

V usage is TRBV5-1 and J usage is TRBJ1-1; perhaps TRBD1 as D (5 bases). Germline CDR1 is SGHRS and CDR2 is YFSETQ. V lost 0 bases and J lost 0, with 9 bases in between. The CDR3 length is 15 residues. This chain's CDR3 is CASSLESRVNTEAFF. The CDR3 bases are TGCGCCAGCAGCTTGGAAAGCAGGGTGAACACTGAAGCTTTCTTT.

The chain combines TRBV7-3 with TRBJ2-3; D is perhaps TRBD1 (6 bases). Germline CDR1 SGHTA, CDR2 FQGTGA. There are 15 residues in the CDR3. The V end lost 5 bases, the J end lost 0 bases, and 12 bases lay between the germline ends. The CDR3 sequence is CASSIMGASTDTQYF. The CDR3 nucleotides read TGTGCCAGCAGCATTATGGGGGCGAGCACAGATACGCAGTATTTT.

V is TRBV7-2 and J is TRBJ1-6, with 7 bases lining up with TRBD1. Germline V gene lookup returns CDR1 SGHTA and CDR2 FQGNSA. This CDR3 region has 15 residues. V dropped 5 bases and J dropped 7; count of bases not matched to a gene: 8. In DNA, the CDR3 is TGTGCCAGCAGCGCCGGGACAGAAAACAATTCACCCCTCCACTTT. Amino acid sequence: CASSAGTENNSPLHF.

The DNA of the CDR3 is TGTGCCGTCCGCCTCCAAGGGGGTAATGAAAAACTGTTTTTT. As protein: CAVRLQGGNEKLFF. J is TRBJ1-4 and V is TRBV6-5; the D gene is possibly TRBD1 (6 bases). CDR1 and CDR2 (germline): MNHEY, SVGAGI. Trimming stripped 11 bases from V and 4 bases from J, with 17 bases between. The CDR3 runs 14 residues.

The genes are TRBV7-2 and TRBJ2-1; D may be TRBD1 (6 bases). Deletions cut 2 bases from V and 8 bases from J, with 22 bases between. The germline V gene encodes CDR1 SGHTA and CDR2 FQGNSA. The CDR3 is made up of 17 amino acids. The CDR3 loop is CASSLTQMAGVRDEQFF. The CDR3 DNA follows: TGTGCCAGCAGCTTAACCCAAATGGCAGGGGTTAGGGATGAGCAGTTCTTC.

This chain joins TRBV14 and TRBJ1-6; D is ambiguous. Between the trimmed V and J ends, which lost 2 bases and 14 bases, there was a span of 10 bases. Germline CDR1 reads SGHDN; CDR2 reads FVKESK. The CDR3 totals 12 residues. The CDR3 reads CASSQWPFALHF. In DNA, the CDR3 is TGTGCCAGCAGCCAATGGCCTTTTGCCCTCCACTTT. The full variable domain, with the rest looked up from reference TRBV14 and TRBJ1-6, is EAGVTQFPSHSVIEKGQTVTLRCDPISGHDNLYWYRRVMGKEIKFLLHFVKESKQDESGMPNNRFLAERTGGTYSTLKVQPAELEDSGVYFCASSQWPFALHFGNGTRLTVT.

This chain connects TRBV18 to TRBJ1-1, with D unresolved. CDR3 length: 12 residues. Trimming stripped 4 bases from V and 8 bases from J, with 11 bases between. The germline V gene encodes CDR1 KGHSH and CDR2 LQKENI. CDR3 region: CASSQNAREAFF. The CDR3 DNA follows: TGTGCCAGCTCACAGAACGCACGGGAAGCTTTCTTT.